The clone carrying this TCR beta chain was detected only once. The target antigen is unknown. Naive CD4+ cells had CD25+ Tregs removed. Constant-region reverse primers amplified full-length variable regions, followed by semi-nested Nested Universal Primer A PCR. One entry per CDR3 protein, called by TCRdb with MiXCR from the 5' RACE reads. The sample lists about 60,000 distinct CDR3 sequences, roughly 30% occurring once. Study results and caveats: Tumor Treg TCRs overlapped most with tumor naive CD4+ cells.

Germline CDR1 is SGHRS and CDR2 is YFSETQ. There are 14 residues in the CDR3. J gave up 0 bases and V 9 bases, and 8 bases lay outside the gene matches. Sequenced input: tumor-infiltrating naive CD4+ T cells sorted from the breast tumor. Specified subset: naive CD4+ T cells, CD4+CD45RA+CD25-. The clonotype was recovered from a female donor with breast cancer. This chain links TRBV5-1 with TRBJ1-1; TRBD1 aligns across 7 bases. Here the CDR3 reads CANWRQGVNTEAFF. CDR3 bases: TGCGCCAACTGGAGACAGGGCGTGAACACTGAAGCTTTCTTT. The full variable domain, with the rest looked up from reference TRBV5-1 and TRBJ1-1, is KAGVTQTPRYLIKTRGQQVTLSCSPISGHRSVSWYQQTPGQGLQFLFEYFSETQRNKGNFPGRFSGRQFSNSRSEMNVSTLELGDSALYLCANWRQGVNTEAFFGQGTRLTVV.